This TCR beta chain was captured in a study of blood T cell repertoires in COVID-19. How the authors handled the data: How many nucleated cells were present was estimated from reference gene primer amplification. Data came from immunoSEQ multiplex PCR; TCRdb stores just in-frame clones and leaves some out. The V and J calls and the clone size are those of that table, but D and trimming were determined from the DNA. The top ten hold about 3.5% of the sample, which has a few hundred thousand clones, approximately 84% seen once. Ages ranged from about 18 to 89 years, with residence in 24 US areas. Germline CDR1 reads SGHRS; CDR2 reads YFSETQ. The CDR3 consists of 15 residues. J was trimmed by 4 bases and V by 0 bases; bases with no gene match: 3.

The sequencing sample was made of PBMCs or T cells enriched from blood (not recorded which). The source of this sequence is a man in his fifties or sixties who had recovered from COVID-19. V gene TRBV5-1 combines with J gene TRBJ1-2; 10 bases align to TRBD1. The CDR3 DNA reads TGCGCCAGCAGCTTGGGAGGGACAGGGGCCTATGGCTACACCTTC. Its translation is CASSLGGTGAYGYTF.